The 30 T cell receptor beta chains given below trace back to one sample, sequenced in a study of CD8 T cells in ankylosing spondylitis. Each CDR3 protein gets one entry after TCRdb re-called the 5' RACE reads with MiXCR. The table lists just over 350,000 distinct CDR3 sequences, 20% of them singletons. The sequencing sample was made of blood, either unsorted or a sorted T cell fraction (not recorded which). These receptors all come from a male donor with ankylosing spondylitis or in good health (not recorded which).

Only a few counts were recorded for this clonotype. The chain employs TRBV4-1 and TRBJ2-5, with D uncertain. The CDR3 is 13 residues long. The V end was cut by 1 base, the J end by 5 bases, with 8 bases between. CDR1 is MGHRA and CDR2 is YSYEKL in the germline V gene. Here the CDR3 reads CASSQVGPETQYF. The DNA for the CDR3 is TGCGCCAGCAGCCAAGTAGGGCCGGAGACCCAGTACTTC.

This clonotype came up a few times. The V and J genes are TRBV12-3 or TRBV12-4 and TRBJ2-2, with 9 nucleotides matching TRBD1. With 5 bases clipped from V and 6 bases from J, the junction kept 7 bases outside the gene matches. This CDR3 is built from 15 residues. The CDR3 region is CASSRDRGMSGELFF. For the CDR3, the DNA is TGTGCCAGCAGTCGTGACAGGGGGATGTCCGGGGAGCTGTTTTTT.

This sequence joins TRBV7-9 and TRBJ2-2; D might be TRBD1 (6 bases). Per germline, CDR1 SEHNR and CDR2 FQNEAQ (reference sequence). V gave up 5 bases and J gave up 4 bases, with 17 bases separating them. This CDR3 comprises 16 residues. CDR3 DNA: TGTGCCAGCAGCCCCCGTTCCTTAGGGGGCACCGGGGAGCTGTTTTTT. This sequence encodes CASSPRSLGGTGELFF.

The chain combines TRBV2 with TRBJ2-3, with 8 bases aligning to TRBD2. This CDR3 contains 18 residues. Germline CDR1 is SNHLY and CDR2 is FYNNEI. V lost 3 bases to trimming and J lost 2 bases; unmatched junction nucleotides: 13. The CDR3 here is CASSDVGAAGALTDTQYF. CDR3 bases: TGTGCCAGCAGTGATGTCGGGGCAGCGGGGGCCCTCACAGATACGCAGTATTTT.

V gene TRBV12-5 combines with J gene TRBJ2-1; tentatively, D is TRBD1 (6 bases). This CDR3 comprises 15 residues. V was shortened by 7 bases and J by 5 bases, with 18 bases between the two germline ends. Germline-derived CDR1 and CDR2 are LGHNT and FRNRAP. The CDR3 nucleotides are TGTGCTAGTGCCCCCGGACAGCCCATTCACAATGAGCAGTTCTTC. Its protein is CASAPGQPIHNEQFF.

This chain links TRBV12-3 or TRBV12-4 with TRBJ2-1; no clear D. V was pared by 7 bases and J by 5 bases, with 18 bases between. CDR3 length equals 15 residues. The CDR3 protein is CASTLGPSSDNEQFF. Written as DNA, the CDR3 is TGTGCCAGCACCCTCGGTCCTTCCTCAGACAATGAGCAGTTCTTC.

This clonotype was seen more than once but under ten times. The V and J genes are TRBV7-9 and TRBJ1-5; D remains unclear. Germline assignment: CDR1 SEHNR and CDR2 FQNEAQ (reference sequence). The V and J ends lost 3 bases and 3 bases respectively, with 3 bases between them. This CDR3 contains 12 residues. The CDR3 is CASSFANQPQHF. DNA for the CDR3: TGTGCCAGCAGCTTCGCCAATCAGCCCCAGCATTTT.

A single count supports this clonotype. The chain employs TRBV27 and TRBJ1-5, with D possibly TRBD1 on 5 matching bases. The CDR3 totals 14 residues. Between the trimmed V and J ends, which lost 6 bases and 4 bases, there was a span of 13 bases. Germline CDR1 MNHEY, CDR2 SMNVEV (reference sequence). The CDR3: CASREGLENQPQHF. Here the CDR3 DNA reads TGTGCCAGCAGGGAGGGGTTGGAAAATCAGCCCCAGCATTTT.

The chain is built from TRBV12-3 or TRBV12-4 and TRBJ2-3; TRBD1 might be the D (6 bases). The CDR3 has 14 amino acids. V was clipped by 4 bases and J by 4 bases, with 12 bases between them. CDR3 bases: TGTGCCAGCAGTTCCAGGGGTCCCCCAGATACGCAGTATTTT. This translates into CASSSRGPPDTQYF.

The chain couples TRBV12-3 or TRBV12-4 to TRBJ2-7; 7 bases map to TRBD1. V lost 6 bases and J lost 5; bases outside the gene matches: 7. This CDR3 is 13 amino acids long. CDR3 loop: CASSPDRPDEQYF. The CDR3 nucleotides are TGTGCCAGCAGCCCGGACAGGCCTGACGAGCAGTACTTC.

This clonotype was found a few times. The rearrangement links TRBV4-1 to TRBJ2-1; tentatively, D is TRBD2 (5 bases). This CDR3 has 16 amino acids. V was cut by 4 bases and J by 4 bases, with 17 bases left in between. Germline V lookup: CDR1 MGHRA, CDR2 YSYEKL. The CDR3 region has the DNA TGCGCCAGCAGCCCCGGGGTAGGACCAGGATACAATGAGCAGTTCTTC. Translating gives CASSPGVGPGYNEQFF.

This clonotype showed up just once. This chain joins TRBV3-1 and TRBJ2-3; TRBD1 aligns across 10 bases. The length of the CDR3 is 14 residues. Germline V gene lookup returns CDR1 LGHDT and CDR2 YNNKEL (reference sequence). The junction had 7 bases not matched to a gene; V was cut back by 4 bases and J by 9 bases. The CDR3 reads CASSPDRGLGTQYF. The CDR3 nucleotides read TGTGCCAGCAGCCCAGACAGGGGGCTGGGGACGCAGTATTTT.

The gene calls are TRBV12-3 or TRBV12-4 and TRBJ1-5; a weak D match, TRBD1 (6 bases). The length of the CDR3 is 13 residues. Trimming pared 8 bases from V and 3 bases from J, leaving 11 bases between. The CDR3 DNA follows: TGTGCCAGCTCGGGACAAAACAATCAGCCCCAGCATTTT. Encoded protein: CASSGQNNQPQHF.

In this sample, this clonotype turned up a few times. This chain links TRBV7-2 with TRBJ2-7; possibly TRBD2 for D (6 bases). Germline CDR1 SGHTA, CDR2 FQGNSA. The CDR3 has 14 residues. V was trimmed by 2 bases and J by 4 bases, leaving 12 bases between them. CDR3 sequence (DNA): TGTGCCAGCAGCTTACCGGGACTGATATACGAGCAGTACTTC. Its translation: CASSLPGLIYEQYF.

The table lists this clonotype with a few counts. V gene TRBV12-3 or TRBV12-4 combines with J gene TRBJ2-1; D is possibly TRBD1 (6 bases). There are 14 residues in the CDR3. The V end was cut by 10 bases, the J end by 2 bases, with 15 bases between. For the CDR3, the DNA is TGTGCCACCGGTACAGGGAGCGCCTACAATGAGCAGTTCTTC. It specifies CATGTGSAYNEQFF.

CDR3 amino acids: CAETGGRQPQHF. The DNA of the CDR3 is TGTGCCGAGACAGGGGGGAGGCAGCCCCAGCATTTT. The chain uses TRBV27 and TRBJ1-5, with TRBD1 matching 9 bases. Germline assignment: CDR1 MNHEY and CDR2 SMNVEV (reference sequence). The CDR3 sequence is 12 residues long. J gave up 7 bases and V 11 bases, and 6 bases lay outside the gene matches.

The sample holds a few counts of this clonotype. The chain links TRBV7-9 to TRBJ2-5, with 10 positions matching TRBD1. The CDR3 runs 15 residues. Unmatched junction bases numbered 9, after V lost 6 bases and J lost 5 bases. Germline V lookup: CDR1 SEHNR, CDR2 FQNEAQ (reference sequence). The CDR3 nucleotides are TGTGCCAGCAGTTATCGGACAGGGGGAATGGAGACCCAGTACTTC. Translating it yields CASSYRTGGMETQYF.

This clonotype has just a few counts. The chain combines TRBV12-3 or TRBV12-4 with TRBJ2-3; 7 bases line up with TRBD1. This CDR3 comprises 13 residues. After removal of 5 bases from V and 7 bases from J, the junction contained 6 bases not matched to a gene. In nucleotides, the CDR3 is TGTGCCAGCAGTCTTACAGGGGACCATACGCAGTATTTT. Translation gives CASSLTGDHTQYF.

The chain uses TRBV20-1 and TRBJ1-2, with 7 bases fitting TRBD1. Germline assignment: CDR1 DFQATT and CDR2 SNEGSKA (reference sequence). V dropped 5 bases and J dropped 4; count of bases not matched to a gene: 7. The CDR3 totals 13 residues. CDR3 residues: CSASRDRAYGYTF. The CDR3 DNA is TGCAGTGCTTCCAGGGACAGAGCCTATGGCTACACCTTC.

The chain carries TRBV29-1 and TRBJ2-1; maybe TRBD1 (5 bases). V shed 6 bases and J shed 10 bases, with 13 bases lying between them. CDR1 is SQVTM and CDR2 is ANQGSEA in the germline V gene. The CDR3 runs to 11 residues. CDR3 sequence: CSVGALGEQFF. The DNA for the CDR3 is TGCAGCGTAGGGGCCCTAGGAGAGCAGTTCTTC.

The rearrangement uses TRBV5-6 and TRBJ1-1; 8 positions agree with TRBD1. The CDR3 loop spans 13 amino acids. Per the germline V gene, CDR1 is SGHDT and CDR2 is YYEEEE. With V trimmed by 6 bases and J by 5 bases, 6 bases remained unmatched. The CDR3 DNA follows: TGTGCCAGCACCCCCAGGGGGCGGACTGAAGCTTTCTTT. The encoded protein is CASTPRGRTEAFF.

The table lists this clonotype with a few counts. J is TRBJ2-3 and V is TRBV7-9; 9 bases fit TRBD2. The germline V gene encodes CDR1 SEHNR and CDR2 FQNEAQ (reference sequence). Losses at the gene ends were 6 bases for V and 3 bases for J; bases not matched to a gene: 7. The CDR3 runs 15 residues. The CDR3 is CASRQPGLATDTQYF. The CDR3 nucleotides read TGTGCCAGCAGACAACCGGGACTAGCAACAGATACGCAGTATTTT.

This clonotype was found a few times. The V call is TRBV9, the J call TRBJ2-3, with 9 bases matching TRBD2. The junction had 4 bases not matched to a gene; V was cut back by 0 bases and J by 2 bases. The CDR3 contains 16 residues. The germline gives CDR1 SGDLS, CDR2 YYNGEE. CDR3 protein: CASSVASGASTDTQYF. The CDR3 bases are TGTGCCAGCAGCGTAGCTAGCGGGGCTTCCACAGATACGCAGTATTTT.

The CDR3 DNA is TGCGCCAGCAGCTTTTTGGGAGGGGAAGCAGATACGCAGTATTTT. Its translation: CASSFLGGEADTQYF. This chain uses TRBV4-1 with TRBJ2-3; 7 nucleotides align to TRBD2. The V segment lost 5 bases and the J segment 4 bases; nucleotides outside the gene matches: 9. This CDR3 contains 15 residues. Germline CDR1 reads MGHRA; CDR2 reads YSYEKL.

V and J are TRBV5-5 and TRBJ2-7; D is perhaps TRBD1 (5 bases). The V and J ends lost 2 bases and 1 base respectively, with 13 bases between them. Looked up from germline, CDR1 is SGHKS and CDR2 is YYEKEE (reference sequence). There are 15 residues in the CDR3. The DNA for the CDR3 is TGTGCCAGCAGCTTCCTGGACACTGTGTCCTACGAGCAGTACTTC. This encodes CASSFLDTVSYEQYF.

This clonotype turned up a few times. J is TRBJ2-7 and V is TRBV20-1; D might be TRBD1 (5 bases). V lost 3 bases and J 2 bases, leaving 17 bases between the germline ends. CDR1 is DFQATT, CDR2 SNEGSKA, per germline (reference sequence). The CDR3 is 15 amino acids. The CDR3, as DNA: TGCAGTGCTAGGCCCCAAAGGGCAGGGACCTACGAGCAGTACTTC. It translates to CSARPQRAGTYEQYF.

Only a few counts were recorded for this clonotype. The chain has TRBV6-5 and TRBJ2-3, with D perhaps matching TRBD1 or TRBD2 (6 bases each). Germline-derived CDR1 and CDR2 are MNHEY and SVGAGI. There are 16 residues in the CDR3. The V end was cut by 0 bases, the J end by 6 bases, with 16 bases between. The CDR3 is CASSYSGAGGYDTQYF. In nucleotides, the CDR3 is TGTGCCAGCAGTTACTCGGGGGCCGGGGGCTATGATACGCAGTATTTT.

This sequence joins TRBV20-1 and TRBJ1-2; 8 bases fit TRBD1. The V gene end was trimmed by 6 bases and the J gene end by 5 bases; junction bases not matched to a gene: 17. The CDR3 covers 16 residues. The germline V gene encodes CDR1 DFQATT and CDR2 SNEGSKA (reference sequence). CDR3 DNA: TGCAGTGCAGTAGACAGGGGCCACTTCTTTGAGTATGGCTACACCTTC. It encodes CSAVDRGHFFEYGYTF.

The J gene is TRBJ2-2, the V gene TRBV5-1, with D maybe TRBD2 (7 bases). Germline V gives CDR1 SGHRS, CDR2 YFSETQ. This CDR3 has 15 amino acids. Trimming removed 1 base at V and 4 bases at J, with 11 bases between. The CDR3 spells CASSLLGGLTGELFF. The CDR3 DNA is TGCGCCAGCAGCTTGCTGGGGGGGCTCACCGGGGAGCTGTTTTTT.

This clonotype was picked up a small number of times. V gene TRBV7-9 combines with J gene TRBJ2-7; 7 nucleotides line up with TRBD1. Unmatched junction bases numbered 6, after V lost 1 base and J lost 3 bases. From germline, CDR1 is SEHNR and CDR2 FQNEAQ (reference sequence). The CDR3 contains 15 residues. The DNA for the CDR3 is TGTGCCAGCAGCTTAGGGCCTGACAGGGACTACGAGCAGTACTTC. Its protein product is CASSLGPDRDYEQYF.